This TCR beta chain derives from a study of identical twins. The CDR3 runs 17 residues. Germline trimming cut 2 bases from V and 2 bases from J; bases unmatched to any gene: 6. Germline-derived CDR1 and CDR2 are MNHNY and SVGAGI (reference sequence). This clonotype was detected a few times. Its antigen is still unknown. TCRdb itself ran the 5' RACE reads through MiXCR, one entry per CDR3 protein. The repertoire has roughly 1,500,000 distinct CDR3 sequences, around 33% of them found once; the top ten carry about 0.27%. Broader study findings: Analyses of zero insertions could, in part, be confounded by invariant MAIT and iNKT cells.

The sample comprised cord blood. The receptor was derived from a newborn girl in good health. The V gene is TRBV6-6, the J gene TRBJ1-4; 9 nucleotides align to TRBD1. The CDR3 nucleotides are TGTGCCAGCAGTTACCCGGGACAGGGTCGCACTAATGAAAAACTGTTTTTT. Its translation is CASSYPGQGRTNEKLFF.